Listed below are T cell receptor beta chains from one sample, sequenced in a study of blood T cell repertoires in COVID-19. Sequencing used immunoSEQ multiplex PCR; TCRdb keeps in-frame clones, though not all of them. The data show more than 200,000 clones, approximately 86% seen once. The sequenced sample consisted of peripheral blood. These receptors all stem from a man between 25 and 39 years old with active or convalescent COVID-19. Both conserved end residues are part of each CDR3. The D gene is left open where the match is weak. Expanded clones are given a class, and other clones once, few, many or no size at all.

j_call | v_call | clone_size | d_call | cdr3_length | cdr3_nt | cdr3_aa
TRBJ1-5 | TRBV6-5 | - | TRBD1 | 13 | TGTGCCAGCAAGGGACAGTTCAATCAGCCCCAGCATTTT | CASKGQFNQPQHF
TRBJ2-7 | TRBV5-6 | - | TRBD2 | 13 | TGTGCCAGCAGCCTGGGCGGGGGGAGCGAGCAGTACTTC | CASSLGGGSEQYF
TRBJ2-2 | TRBV4-1 | once | TRBD2 | 20 | TGCGCCAGCAGCCAAGTTGGGAGGACTAGTTGGGGTCGAAAGGCCGGGGAGCTGTTTTTT | CASSQVGRTSWGRKAGELFF
TRBJ2-1 | TRBV23-1 | - | - | 15 | TGCGCCAGCAGTCAAGACTGGGTGCGGGACAATGAGCAGTTCTTC | CASSQDWVRDNEQFF
TRBJ2-2 | TRBV28 | - | TRBD2 | 14 | TGTGCCAGCAGCGGGACTAGTGATACCGGGGAGCTGTTTTTT | CASSGTSDTGELFF
TRBJ1-4 | TRBV7-8 | - | - | 14 | TGTGCCAGCCGGAGAGGGGGTGGCGATGAAAAACTGTTTTTT | CASRRGGGDEKLFF
TRBJ1-5 | TRBV7-9 | - | - | 15 | TGTGCCAGCAGCTTAGGGGGCATTAGCAATCAGCCCCAGCATTTT | CASSLGGISNQPQHF
TRBJ1-2 | TRBV4-2 | - | - | 17 | TGTGCCAGCAGCCAAGATATAGGATCTACAGGGACCGCTAGCTACACCTTC | CASSQDIGSTGTASYTF
TRBJ1-1 | TRBV13 | - | TRBD1 | 19 | TGTGCCAGCAGCTCCGCCATTTGCACAGGGGGCGTCAGGGACACTGAAGCTTTCTTT | CASSSAICTGGVRDTEAFF
TRBJ2-1 | TRBV6-1 | few | - | 15 | TGTGCCAGCAGTGAATTTGGTGCTAAAGAAGATGAGCAGTTCTTC | CASSEFGAKEDEQFF
TRBJ1-5 | TRBV6-2/TRBV6-3 | - | - | 15 | TGTGCCAGCAGCCTCACCCGCACGGTCGGTCAGCCCCAGCATTTT | CASSLTRTVGQPQHF
TRBJ1-2 | TRBV5-5 | - | - | 13 | TGTGCCAGCAGCTTGAGCCCGAACTATGGCTACACCTTC | CASSLSPNYGYTF
TRBJ1-3 | TRBV11-2 | - | - | 12 | TGTGCCAGCAGCTTCAATGGAAACACCATATATTTT | CASSFNGNTIYF
TRBJ2-5 | TRBV11-2 | - | - | 14 | TGTGCCAGCAGCTTAGATGCAGGGAAAGAGACCCAGTACTTC | CASSLDAGKETQYF
TRBJ1-2 | TRBV6-5 | - | - | 12 | TGTGCCAGCATGAGGGCAAGGTATGGCTACACCTTC | CASMRARYGYTF
TRBJ1-1 | TRBV2 | - | - | 13 | TGTGCCAGCAGAGGTACAGGGCGACGTGAAGCTTTCTTT | CASRGTGRREAFF
TRBJ2-7 | TRBV7-8 | - | - | 12 | TGTGCCAGCAGCGGGCGGAGGGACGAGCAGTACTTC | CASSGRRDEQYF